The 24 T cell receptor beta chains presented below share a single source sample, sequenced in a study of tumor and adjacent non-tumor tissue in lung cancer. The template was RNA from unsorted bulk tissue. The library came from three nested PCR rounds adapted from ARM-PCR protocols. Each CDR3 protein gets one entry after TCRdb re-called the multiplex PCR reads with MiXCR. In the table there are 90,000 or so distinct CDR3 sequences, 61% of which are singletons. Sequenced input: lung tumor tissue. These receptors all come from a man between 65 and 80 years old with non-small cell lung cancer.

Concerning this clonotype itself: Germline is not matched at one junction end, which may reflect a read error. The chain recombines TRBV4-2 with TRBJ2-7; D remains ambiguous. This CDR3 is built from 15 residues. Germline V lookup: CDR1 LGHNA, CDR2 YNFKEQ. CDR3 nucleotides: TGTGCTAGCAGCCAAGATCCGCTAACCTCCTACGAGCTGCACTTC. This sequence encodes CASSQDPLTSYELHF.

Details on this clonotype: One junction end disagrees with the germline gene, perhaps due to a read error. The rearrangement joins TRBV7-9 to TRBJ1-1; possibly TRBD1 for D (5 bases). This CDR3 spans 14 amino acids. Germline CDR1 reads SEHNR; CDR2 reads FQNEAQ (reference sequence). CDR3: CACSPGVLNTEASF. The CDR3 bases are TGTGCCTGCAGCCCGGGGGTCTTGAACACTGAAGCTTCCTTT. Together with reference TRBV7-9 and TRBJ1-1, the CDR3 gives the full variable domain: DTGVSQNPRHKITKRGQNVTFRCDPISEHNRLYWYRQTLGQGPEFLTYFQNEAQLEKSRLLSDRFSAERPKGSFSTLEIQRTEQGDSAMYLCACSPGVLNTEASFGQGTRLTVV.

This chain links TRBV5-5 with TRBJ2-2, with D perhaps matching TRBD2 (6 bases). Germline assignment: CDR1 SGHKS and CDR2 YYEKEE (reference sequence). V was clipped by 5 bases and J by 6 bases, with 17 bases between them. The CDR3 consists of 15 residues. The CDR3 nucleotides are TGTGCCAGCAGTTTTCGGTCCGGAGGGGCCGGGGAGCTGTTTTTT. Protein: CASSFRSGGAGELFF.

Comment on this clonotype: Possible read error: a much larger clone is one base away. The chain recombines TRBV12-3 or TRBV12-4 with TRBJ1-2, with D uncertain. V lost 7 bases and J 2 bases, leaving 20 bases between the germline ends. This CDR3 has 16 residues. The CDR3 nucleotides are TGTGCCAGCACTTCCTCCCGGGTACGAAAAAACTATGGCTACACCTTC. This gives the protein CASTSSRVRKNYGYTF.

Comment on this clonotype: This sequence may be a read error, since a much larger clone differs from it by one base. The chain carries TRBV7-9 and TRBJ1-1; 7 bases line up with TRBD1. CDR3 length equals 12 residues. The germline CDR1 and CDR2 sequences are SEHNR and FQNEAQ (reference sequence). The CDR3 region has the DNA TGTGCCGGCAGCGACAGGGACACTGAAGCTTTCTTT. It yields the protein CAGSDRDTEAFF.

This clonotype came up once. In this CDR3 the conserved last residue, phenylalanine or tryptophan, is missing, so a read error is likely. The chain carries TRBV6-1 and TRBJ2-7; tentatively, D is TRBD2 (5 bases). The CDR3 extends over 13 amino acids. Per the germline V gene, CDR1 is MNHNS and CDR2 is SASEGT. CDR3 protein: CDSSRGDAYEQYS. As DNA, the CDR3 is TGTGACAGCAGTCGGGGAGACGCCTACGAGCAGTACTCC.

This clonotype is a singleton in its sample. The junction does not match germline at one end; this may be a read error. The chain uses TRBV12-3 or TRBV12-4 and TRBJ1-5; 8 bases map to TRBD1. CDR3 size: 14 residues. CDR3 protein: CARSDRGYNQPQHF. The CDR3 DNA sequence: TGTGCCAGAAGTGACAGGGGATATAATCAGCCTCAGCATTTT.

Comment on this clonotype: Just one base apart from a much larger clone, this may be a read error. This rearrangement joins TRBV6-5 to TRBJ2-4, with TRBD1 as a possible D gene (5 bases). V gave up 8 bases and J gave up 9 bases, with 17 bases separating them. Germline values: CDR1 MNHEY, CDR2 SVGAGI. This CDR3 has 13 amino acids. The CDR3 nucleotides are TGTGCCAGCCAGGGATCCAACCCGAGCATTCAGTACTTC. Translated, it gives CASQGSNPSIQYF.

V and J are TRBV7-9 and TRBJ2-3; D unresolved. The CDR3 totals 15 residues. The V end lost 0 bases, the J end lost 2 bases, and 9 bases lay between the germline ends. CDR1 and CDR2 (germline): SEHNR, FQNEAQ (reference sequence). CDR3 loop: CASSLAARDTDTQYF. In DNA form, the CDR3 reads TGTGCCAGCAGCTTAGCAGCGCGAGACACAGATACGCAGTATTTT. Full variable domain (rest looked up from reference TRBV7-9 and TRBJ2-3): DTGVSQNPRHKITKRGQNVTFRCDPISEHNRLYWYRQTLGQGPEFLTYFQNEAQLEKSRLLSDRFSAERPKGSFSTLEIQRTEQGDSAMYLCASSLAARDTDTQYFGPGTRLTVL.

Only a few counts were recorded for this clonotype. The chain employs TRBV7-9 and TRBJ2-1; D is unclear. The CDR3 has 13 residues. V was cut by 5 bases and J by 6 bases, with 11 bases left in between. CDR1 is SEHNR and CDR2 is FQNEAQ in the germline V gene (reference sequence). The CDR3 is CASSRAGGNEQFF. The CDR3, as DNA: TGTGCCAGCAGCCGGGCAGGTGGCAATGAGCAGTTCTTC.

In this sample, this clonotype turned up once. The genes are TRBV4-1 and TRBJ1-5, with 10 nucleotides matching TRBD1. The J call may be wrong; the DNA end is better matched by TRBJ2-3. CDR3 length: 17 residues. Germline V gives CDR1 MGHRA, CDR2 YSYEKL. The CDR3 sequence: CASSQGGYGTGEQPQYF. CDR3 nucleotides: TGCGCCAGCAGCCAAGGTGGTTACGGGACAGGGGAACAGCCCCAGTATTTT.

Notes on this clonotype: This could be a read error, since a much larger clone is one nucleotide away. For the CDR3, the DNA is TGTGCCAGCAGTTACTCGAGACGGCCCTCGGAGCAGTTCTTC. Its translation: CASSYSRRPSEQFF. V and J are TRBV6-5 and TRBJ2-1; the D is unclear. V lost 0 bases and J lost 10, with 13 bases in between. Per germline, CDR1 MNHEY and CDR2 SVGAGI. There are 14 residues in the CDR3.

This clonotype was seen only once. The V and J genes are TRBV11-2 and TRBJ2-7; D is unclear. V lost 9 bases and J 7 bases, leaving 19 bases between the germline ends. This CDR3 spans 13 amino acids. From germline, CDR1 is SGHAT and CDR2 FQNNGV. CDR3 nucleotide sequence: TGTGCCAGTGGCTCCACCCCAGCGTATGAGCAGTACTTC. This sequence encodes CASGSTPAYEQYF.

Worth noting for this clonotype: A junction boundary mismatches the germline segment, possibly from a read error. CDR3 in DNA: TGTGCCACCCCGAGGCGGGGGAATGGGCAGCTCTTC. This sequence encodes CATPRRGNGQLF. The rearrangement uses TRBV11-2 and TRBJ2-1; TRBD2 matches at 7 bases. The germline CDR1 and CDR2 sequences are SGHAT and FQNNGV. This CDR3 has 12 residues.

The rearrangement joins TRBV4-1 to TRBJ2-2; the match to TRBD2 covers 7 bases. The germline V gene encodes CDR1 MGHRA and CDR2 YSYEKL. This CDR3 comprises 15 residues. Here the CDR3 DNA reads TGCGTTAGCAGCCAGAGTGGGGGGGACACCGGGGAGCTGTTTTTT. Translated, it gives CVSSQSGGDTGELFF.

This clonotype was seen once. This chain links TRBV11-2 with TRBJ2-1; 7 nucleotides line up with TRBD2. Trimming removed 5 bases from V and 8 bases from J; junction bases left unmatched: 18. The CDR3 has 17 amino acids. Germline loops: CDR1 SGHAT, CDR2 FQNNGV. As DNA, the CDR3 is TGTGCCAGCAGCCCCCAATTTGGACTAGTGGTAAAGGATGAGCAGTTCTTC. As protein: CASSPQFGLVVKDEQFF.

This clonotype was observed many times. The V gene is TRBV6-5, the J gene TRBJ1-2, with 10 bases matching TRBD1. Germline V gives CDR1 MNHEY, CDR2 SVGAGI. J was trimmed by 5 bases and V by 8 bases; bases with no gene match: 11. This CDR3 is 15 amino acids long. For the CDR3, the DNA is TGTGCCAGCTTCTCCGGGACAGGGGACTTATATGGCTACACCTTC. The encoded protein is CASFSGTGDLYGYTF.

The chain employs TRBV29-1 and TRBJ1-5; perhaps TRBD1 as D (6 bases). With 4 bases removed from V and 5 bases from J, the gap between germline ends came to 12 bases. Germline CDR1 SQVTM, CDR2 ANQGSEA. The CDR3 is 13 amino acids. CDR3 nucleotides: TGCAGCGTTGGCCGGGACAACGATCAGCCCCAGCATTTT. It yields the protein CSVGRDNDQPQHF.

This clonotype was observed a single time. This rearrangement joins TRBV5-1 to TRBJ2-1; either TRBD1 or TRBD2 may fit D (6 bases each). Germline V CDR1 and CDR2: SGHRS, YFSETQ. V lost 3 bases to trimming and J lost 9 bases, with 25 bases between them. This CDR3 region has 17 residues. CDR3 in amino acids: CASSSNTGCVGGGEQFF. CDR3 DNA sequence: TGCGCCAGCAGCTCCAATACAGGGTGCGTGGGAGGCGGTGAGCAGTTCTTC.

On this clonotype itself: One end of the junction does not line up with germline, which may come from a read error. The rearrangement links TRBV11-2 to TRBJ2-2; tentatively, D is TRBD2 (5 bases). Germline V gene lookup returns CDR1 SGHAT and CDR2 FQNNGV. The CDR3 length is 14 residues. CDR3 sequence reads: CASSLCVNTGELLF. The CDR3 nucleotides are TGTGCCAGCAGCTTATGCGTAAACACCGGGGAGCTGTTGTTT.

This clonotype was picked up one time. A junction boundary mismatches the germline segment, possibly from a read error. V gene TRBV7-8 combines with J gene TRBJ1-6; D may be TRBD1 (5 bases). This CDR3 is built from 17 residues. Per germline, CDR1 SGHVS and CDR2 FQNEAQ. Written as DNA, the CDR3 is TGTGCCAGCAGACGGGGCGGCCAAGGCTACAATAATTCATCCCTCCACTTT. It yields the protein CASRRGGQGYNNSSLHF.

The chain carries TRBV7-3 and TRBJ2-6; D not resolved. The CDR3 covers 13 residues. The V gene lost 3 bases and the J gene lost 4 bases, with 4 bases spanning the gap. Germline lookup yields CDR1 SGHTA and CDR2 FQGTGA. CDR3 loop: CASSFRGANVLTF. For the CDR3, the DNA is TGTGCCAGCAGCTTTAGAGGGGCCAACGTCCTGACTTTC.

This chain connects TRBV10-1 to TRBJ2-7, with 7 positions matching TRBD2. Germline V lookup: CDR1 WNHNN, CDR2 SYGVQD (reference sequence). The CDR3 is 13 amino acids. This CDR3 is CTISVRASGEQYF. CDR3 DNA: TGCACCATCAGTGTTCGGGCTAGCGGCGAGCAGTACTTC.

Comments on this clonotype: A clone one base away is much larger, so this may be a read error. The conserved closing phenylalanine or tryptophan is absent in this CDR3, likely reflecting a read error. This chain connects TRBV28 to TRBJ1-2; D call uncertain. This CDR3 has 11 residues. V gave up 6 bases and J gave up 5 bases, with 7 bases separating them. Looked up from germline, CDR1 is MDHEN and CDR2 is SYDVKM. The CDR3 DNA reads TGTGCCAGCAGAAATTGGTATGGCTACACCTCC. Translated: CASRNWYGYTS.